The TCR beta chain under discussion was sequenced for a study of control samples from healthy donors and cancer patients (TCRdb year 2020). Preparation of the library involved the immunoSEQ multiplex PCR assay. The source is immuneACCESS, and TCRdb retained only in-frame sequences with V and J called. Part of the clones is not carried over; for the studies checked, unresolved V genes explain less than half of this, and the remainder is unexplained. Counted in this sample were 45,000 or so clones; around 87% of them appeared once. Of the sample, approximately 10% is held by the ten largest clones. A note on this clone: It has no known antigen specificity. Nothing much larger sits one base from this clone, and base qualities are not available.

The receptor was derived from a woman in her sixties or seventies with lung cancer. Material: PBMCs.

The nucleotide sequence reads as follows: TGCGCCAGCACCGACATCGGGGGCTCGTACGAGCAGTACTTC. Its protein reads: CASTDIGGSYEQYF. The chain is encoded by TRBV10-2 joined to TRBJ2-7; the D call could be TRBD1 or TRBD2, with each sharing 6 bases. The junction carries 17 bases between V and J, which are trimmed by 7 bases and 4 bases respectively. The CDR3 numbers 14 residues from cysteine through phenylalanine. Of all the DNA, just the CDR3 is kept, 42 bases in frame from base 1. Per the germline V gene, WSHSY is the CDR1 and SAAADI is the CDR2.